This T cell receptor (beta chain) comes out of a study of CD8+CD57+ T cells in acquired aplastic anemia. At the level of the study: Sorted CD4+ and CD8+ cells yielded about 3 ug of DNA on average.

Previously, flow cytometry had revealed CD8+CD57+ cell expansion in the patients chosen for sequencing. The CDR3 length is 13 residues. Germline values: CDR1 SGHTA, CDR2 FQGNSA. Trimming stripped 6 bases from V and 2 bases from J, with 9 bases between. It was genomic DNA that served as the template for profiling TCR beta VDJ and CDR3. TCRdb called the reads again in MiXCR, with one record for every CDR3 protein. The sample contains some 180,000 distinct CDR3 sequences, around 63% of which appear only once. The chain joins TRBV7-2 to TRBJ2-3; a weak D match, TRBD2 (5 bases). This TCR was recovered from a human donor with aplastic anemia. The sample consisted of sorted CD4+, CD8+, or CD8+CD57+ T cells (not recorded which) from PBMCs. CDR3 sequence reads: CASRIGVTDTQYF. The CDR3 nucleotides are TGTGCCAGCAGGATCGGGGTCACAGATACGCAGTATTTT.